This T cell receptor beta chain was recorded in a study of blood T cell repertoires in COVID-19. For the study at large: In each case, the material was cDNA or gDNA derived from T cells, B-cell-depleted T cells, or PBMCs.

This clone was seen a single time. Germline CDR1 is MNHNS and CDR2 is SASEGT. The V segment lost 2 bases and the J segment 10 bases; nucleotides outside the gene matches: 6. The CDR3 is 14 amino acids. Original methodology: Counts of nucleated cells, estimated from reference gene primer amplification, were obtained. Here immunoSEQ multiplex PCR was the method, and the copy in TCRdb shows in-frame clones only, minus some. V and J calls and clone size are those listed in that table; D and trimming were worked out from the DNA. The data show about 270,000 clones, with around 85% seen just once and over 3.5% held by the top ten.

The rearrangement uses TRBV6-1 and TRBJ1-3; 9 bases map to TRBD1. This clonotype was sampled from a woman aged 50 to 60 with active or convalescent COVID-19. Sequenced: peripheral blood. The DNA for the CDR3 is TGTGCCAGCAGTGAACCGGACAGGGGAAGAACCATATATTTT. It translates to CASSEPDRGRTIYF.